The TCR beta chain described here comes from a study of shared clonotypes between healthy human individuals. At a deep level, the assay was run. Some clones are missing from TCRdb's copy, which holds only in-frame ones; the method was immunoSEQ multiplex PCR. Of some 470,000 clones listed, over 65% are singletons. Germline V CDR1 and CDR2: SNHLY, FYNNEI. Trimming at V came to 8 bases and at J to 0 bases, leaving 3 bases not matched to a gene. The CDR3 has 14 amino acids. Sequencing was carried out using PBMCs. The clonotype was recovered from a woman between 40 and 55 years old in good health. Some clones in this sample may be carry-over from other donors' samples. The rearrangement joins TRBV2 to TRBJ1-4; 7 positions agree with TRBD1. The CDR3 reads CASLDRSTNEKLFF. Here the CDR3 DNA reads TGTGCCAGCTTGGACAGGTCAACTAATGAAAAACTGTTTTTT. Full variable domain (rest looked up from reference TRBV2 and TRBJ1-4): EPEVTQTPSHQVTQMGQEVILRCVPISNHLYFYWYRQILGQKVEFLVSFYNNEISEKSEIFDDQFSVERPDGSNFTLKIRSTKLEDSAMYFCASLDRSTNEKLFFGSGTQLSVL.